The source of this TCR beta chain is a study of blood T cell repertoires in COVID-19. This table comes from immunoSEQ multiplex PCR, and its TCRdb copy is limited to in-frame clones, with some not included. In the table there are approximately 60,000 clones, about nine tenths of which are singletons. Seattle's enrolled individuals joined amid active infection and were then monitored longitudinally. This CDR3 spans 12 amino acids. V shed 5 bases and J shed 6 bases, with 10 bases lying between them. The rearrangement links TRBV12-3 or TRBV12-4 to TRBJ1-2, with D unclear. What was sequenced was peripheral blood. The receptor was isolated from a woman older than 75 with COVID-19, enrolled during active disease. The CDR3 loop reads CASSRVANGYTF. The CDR3 DNA sequence: TGTGCCAGCAGTCGTGTAGCCAATGGCTACACCTTC.